These 17 T cell receptor beta chains came from one sample sequenced in a study of CD8 T cells in ankylosing spondylitis. Their recognized antigens are unknown. TCRdb processed the 5' RACE reads anew with MiXCR; each CDR3 protein has one entry. The sample consists of 450,000 or so distinct CDR3 sequences, roughly 26% of them appearing once. Study outcomes and limitations: A motif of 7 or 8 highly homologous TCR beta variants was seen as apparently characteristic of ankylosing spondylitis blood.

Sequenced sample: blood, either unsorted or a sorted T cell fraction (not recorded which). Every receptor here comes from a male donor with ankylosing spondylitis.

This clonotype showed up just a few times. The CDR3 DNA reads as TGTGCCAGCACCAATTGGTTGGGGGCGAAGTACACTGAAGCTTTCTTT. This codes for CASTNWLGAKYTEAFF. The V call is TRBV7-9, the J call TRBJ1-1; weak D call: TRBD1 (6 bases). V was shortened by 7 bases and J by 3 bases, with 21 bases between the two germline ends. In germline, CDR1 is SEHNR, CDR2 FQNEAQ (reference sequence). The CDR3 contains 16 residues.

The rearrangement links TRBV2 to TRBJ2-7; 9 positions match TRBD2. Germline V gene lookup returns CDR1 SNHLY and CDR2 FYNNEI. There are 12 residues in the CDR3. Trimming took 10 bases from V and 3 from J; bases not matched to a gene: 4. This CDR3 reads CATRLADYEQYF. The DNA for the CDR3 is TGTGCCACCCGACTAGCGGACTACGAGCAGTACTTC. The full variable domain, its missing parts supplied by reference TRBV2 and TRBJ2-7, is EPEVTQTPSHQVTQMGQEVILRCVPISNHLYFYWYRQILGQKVEFLVSFYNNEISEKSEIFDDQFSVERPDGSNFTLKIRSTKLEDSAMYFCATRLADYEQYFGPGTRLTVT.

This sequence joins TRBV2 and TRBJ2-1, with 12 positions matching TRBD2. V lost 5 bases to trimming and J lost 8 bases; unmatched junction nucleotides: 7. The V gene's germline CDR1 is SNHLY and CDR2 FYNNEI. The CDR3 runs 15 residues. The CDR3 region is CASSTTSGRLDEQFF. The CDR3 nucleotides read TGTGCCAGCAGTACTACTAGCGGGAGGCTTGATGAGCAGTTCTTC.

The chain combines TRBV3-1 with TRBJ2-1; 9 bases map to TRBD2. The germline V gene has CDR1 LGHDT and CDR2 YNNKEL (reference sequence). V dropped 5 bases and J dropped 4; count of bases not matched to a gene: 12. The CDR3 consists of 17 residues. DNA for the CDR3: TGTGCCAGCAGCGAGAGAATTAGCGGGAGAAGGTACAATGAGCAGTTCTTC. Encoded protein: CASSERISGRRYNEQFF.

The chain combines TRBV20-1 with TRBJ1-5; D unresolved. This CDR3 region has 13 residues. Germline V gene sequence: CDR1 DFQATT, CDR2 SNEGSKA (reference sequence). Trimming removed 1 base from V and 5 bases from J, with 9 bases in between. The CDR3 DNA follows: TGCAGTGCTAGAGTGGCAGCTTATCAGCCCCAGCATTTT. It specifies CSARVAAYQPQHF.

The chain recombines TRBV11-2 with TRBJ2-1, with D perhaps TRBD2 (6 bases). Trimming removed 5 bases from V and 9 bases from J, with 17 bases in between. The CDR3 covers 14 residues. The germline CDR1 and CDR2 sequences are SGHAT and FQNNGV. This CDR3 reads CASSPAETRSEQFF. CDR3 DNA: TGTGCCAGCAGCCCAGCGGAGACTAGAAGTGAGCAGTTCTTC.

This clonotype was found a few times. The genes are TRBV29-1 and TRBJ1-2, with D uncertain. Germline CDR1 and CDR2: SQVTM and ANQGSEA. V lost 1 base and J 2 bases, leaving 5 bases between the germline ends. The CDR3 covers 12 residues. DNA of the CDR3: TGCAGCGTTGAAGCACAGAACTATGGCTACACCTTC. Translated: CSVEAQNYGYTF.

In this sample, this clonotype turned up a few times. This chain uses TRBV20-1 with TRBJ2-7; D is possibly TRBD2 (6 bases). CDR3 length: 13 amino acids. Germline assignment: CDR1 DFQATT and CDR2 SNEGSKA (reference sequence). The ends were cut back, 3 bases at V and 1 base at J, with 10 bases in the middle. The CDR3 nucleotides read TGCAGTGCTAGTCGGGAGTGGTCCTACGAGCAGTACTTC. Its protein is CSASREWSYEQYF.

The rearrangement links TRBV20-1 to TRBJ1-5; perhaps TRBD1 as D (6 bases). The ends were cut back, 5 bases at V and 2 bases at J, with 10 bases in the middle. Germline assignment: CDR1 DFQATT and CDR2 SNEGSKA (reference sequence). The CDR3 consists of 13 residues. CDR3 loop: CSALQGGNQPQHF. As DNA, the CDR3 is TGCAGTGCTCTACAGGGCGGCAATCAGCCCCAGCATTTT.

The V and J genes are TRBV20-1 and TRBJ2-5; 10 bases are shared with TRBD2. CDR1 DFQATT and CDR2 SNEGSKA come from the germline V gene (reference sequence). Losses at the gene ends were 0 bases for V and 7 bases for J; bases not matched to a gene: 11. The CDR3 runs to 16 residues. The CDR3 DNA sequence: TGCAGTGCTAGAGATCCAGCGGGAGGGCCTTACGGGACCCAGTACTTC. It specifies CSARDPAGGPYGTQYF.

This clonotype was picked up a small number of times. V gene TRBV12-3 or TRBV12-4 combines with J gene TRBJ1-6, with D maybe TRBD1 (5 bases). The CDR3 length is 14 residues. V was cut by 1 base and J by 5 bases, with 6 bases left in between. The CDR3 region is CASSLVTDNSPLHF. CDR3 nucleotide sequence: TGTGCCAGCAGTTTAGTGACAGATAATTCACCCCTCCACTTT.

V usage is TRBV24-1 and J usage is TRBJ2-2; 8 nucleotides align to TRBD1. V trimming: 4 bases; J trimming: 4 bases; junction bases outside the gene matches: 7. CDR1 and CDR2 (germline): KGHDR, SFDVKD. The CDR3 totals 16 residues. The CDR3 DNA reads TGTGCCACCAGTGAGACCGACAGGGGCCTCACCGGGGAGCTGTTTTTT. Its protein product is CATSETDRGLTGELFF.

This clonotype was counted between two and nine times. The chain uses TRBV20-1 and TRBJ1-4, with D possibly being TRBD1 (6 bases). V lost 6 bases and J lost 7, with 9 bases in between. Germline loops: CDR1 DFQATT, CDR2 SNEGSKA (reference sequence). The CDR3 is made up of 11 amino acids. The DNA for the CDR3 is TGCAGTGCCAAAGGGGGTGAAAAACTGTTTTTT. Protein: CSAKGGEKLFF.

This clonotype occurred many times. V gene TRBV12-3 or TRBV12-4 combines with J gene TRBJ2-2; no definite D call. The CDR3 spans 14 residues. With 6 bases removed from V and 1 base from J, the gap between germline ends came to 9 bases. The chain's CDR3 is CASRSDVNTGELFF. CDR3 nucleotides: TGTGCCAGCAGGAGTGACGTGAACACCGGGGAGCTGTTTTTT.

V and J are TRBV10-3 and TRBJ1-2, with unresolved D. This CDR3 spans 14 amino acids. Germline CDR1 ENHRY, CDR2 SYGVKD. Trimming took off 7 bases at V and 5 bases at J, with 17 bases between the two ends. The CDR3 reads CAIKYTAGDYGYTF. In DNA, the CDR3 is TGTGCCATCAAATATACCGCCGGCGATTATGGCTACACCTTC.

The chain uses TRBV20-1 and TRBJ2-5, with a weak D call TRBD1 (7 bases). This CDR3 spans 15 amino acids. The germline gives CDR1 DFQATT, CDR2 SNEGSKA (reference sequence). V lost 0 bases and J lost 1, with 12 bases in between. The CDR3 spells CSARDSRGAQETQYF. CDR3 bases: TGCAGTGCTAGAGATTCCAGGGGGGCCCAAGAGACCCAGTACTTC.

In this sample, this clonotype turned up a few times. The chain uses TRBV6-2 or TRBV6-3 and TRBJ1-2; D might be TRBD1 (5 bases). This CDR3 has 14 residues. Between the trimmed V and J ends, which lost 7 bases and 7 bases, there was a span of 19 bases. CDR1 and CDR2 (germline): MNHEY, SVGEGT. CDR3 nucleotides: TGTGCCAGCATTTCCGTCTCCCCAGGGCCTGGCTACACCTTC. Its protein is CASISVSPGPGYTF.